One sample yielded the 6 T cell receptor beta chains listed below, sequenced in a study of blood T cells in healthy people across ages. The use of a sample-barcoded 5' primer and a J-beta primer mix characterized a second PCR of about 7 to 12 cycles. TCRdb reprocessed the 5' RACE reads with MiXCR, giving one entry per CDR3 protein. The table lists about 1.8 million distinct CDR3 sequences, less than 50% of them singletons. Sequenced sample: blood. These receptors came from a middle-aged woman in good health.

The chain is built from TRBV20-1 and TRBJ2-1; unclear D gene. Per the germline V gene, CDR1 is DFQATT and CDR2 is SNEGSKA (reference sequence). CDR3 length equals 13 residues. V was trimmed by 3 bases and J by 5 bases, leaving 11 bases between them. The CDR3 DNA follows: TGCAGTGCTAGCCCATCCGAACACAATGAGCAGTTCTTC. Translation gives CSASPSEHNEQFF.

In DNA, the CDR3 is TGTGCCAGCAGCGCAACAACCCCGACAGGGGGTGATGGCTACACCTTC. Its translation is CASSATTPTGGDGYTF. The chain couples TRBV13 to TRBJ1-2; TRBD1 matches at 9 bases. V shed 5 bases, J shed 6 bases, and the junction held 13 bases outside the gene matches. The CDR3 has 16 amino acids. CDR1 and CDR2 (germline): PRHDT, FYEKMQ (reference sequence). The full variable domain, its missing parts supplied by reference TRBV13 and TRBJ1-2, is AAGVIQSPRHLIKEKRETATLKCYPIPRHDTVYWYQQGPGQDPQFLISFYEKMQSDKGSIPDRFSAQQFSDYHSELNMSSLELGDSALYFCASSATTPTGGDGYTFGSGTRLTVV.

The chain employs TRBV6-2 or TRBV6-3 and TRBJ1-1; D is ambiguous. This CDR3 region has 15 residues. Between the trimmed V and J ends, which lost 7 bases and 2 bases, there was a span of 17 bases. From germline, CDR1 is MNHEY and CDR2 SVGEGT. This chain's CDR3 is CASTPTDLPNTEAFF. The CDR3 DNA follows: TGTGCCAGCACCCCTACGGACTTACCAAACACTGAAGCTTTCTTT.

This clonotype was counted a few times. This chain joins TRBV4-3 and TRBJ2-7; D perhaps matches TRBD2 (5 bases). This CDR3 is built from 13 residues. Germline V gene data show CDR1 as LGHNA and CDR2 as YSLEER. V lost 1 base and J 5 bases, leaving 9 bases between the germline ends. The CDR3 DNA reads TGCGCCAGCAGCCAAGTCGGGGTGGACGAGCAGTACTTC. It specifies CASSQVGVDEQYF.

In this sample, this clonotype turned up a few times. The chain employs TRBV6-5 and TRBJ1-1; the match to TRBD1 covers 9 bases. The germline V gene encodes CDR1 MNHEY and CDR2 SVGAGI. This CDR3 is 16 amino acids long. Trimming cost V 5 bases and J 0 bases; bases outside gene matches: 7. The CDR3 loop is CASSKIGTGMNTEAFF. CDR3 DNA: TGTGCCAGCAGTAAAATCGGGACAGGGATGAACACTGAAGCTTTCTTT.

This clonotype occurred a few times. V usage is TRBV20-1 and J usage is TRBJ1-4; D unclear. V lost 1 base, J lost 5 bases, and 8 bases lay in between. The CDR3 has 13 residues. CDR1 DFQATT and CDR2 SNEGSKA come from the germline V gene (reference sequence). CDR3 region: CSARVGINEKLFF. CDR3 sequence (DNA): TGCAGTGCTAGAGTGGGCATCAATGAAAAACTGTTTTTT.